Listed below are T cell receptor beta chains from one sample, sequenced in a study of blood T cell repertoires in COVID-19. The method was immunoSEQ multiplex PCR; TCRdb's version includes in-frame clones alone and lacks a portion of them. This sample has about 170,000 clones, with about 88% found just once. The sequenced material came from peripheral blood. These receptors originate from a man aged 50 or older who had recovered from COVID-19. Both conserved end residues are part of each CDR3. A D gene is named only where the DNA matches it firmly. Expanded clones are given a class, and other clones once, few, many or no size at all.

18 | TRBJ2-1 | TRBV9 | TRBD2 | . | TGTGCCAGCAGCGTTTCACTAGCGGGAGGGAGCTCCTACAATGAGCAGTTCTTC | CASSVSLAGGSSYNEQFF
14 | TRBJ2-7 | TRBV7-2 | TRBD2 | . | TGTGCCAGCAGCCCGGGACTAGCGGCCTACGAGCAGTACTTC | CASSPGLAAYEQYF
11 | TRBJ1-4 | TRBV20-1 | TRBD1 | . | TGCAGTGCTAGGACAGGGGCGGAACTGTTTTTT | CSARTGAELFF
12 | TRBJ1-2 | TRBV14 | . | . | TGTGCCAGCAGCCAACAGGGGTATGGCTACACCTTC | CASSQQGYGYTF
16 | TRBJ2-3 | TRBV24-1 | . | . | TGTGCCACCAGTGGTCTGGCGGGGAGGAGCACAGATACGCAGTATTTT | CATSGLAGRSTDTQYF
15 | TRBJ1-5 | TRBV28 | TRBD1 | . | TGTGCCAGCACCCCGGCAGGGGGACGGGATCAGCCCCAGCATTTT | CASTPAGGRDQPQHF
16 | TRBJ2-3 | TRBV9 | . | . | TGTGCCAGCAGCGTAGTGACCGCTCTAGGGGCAGATACGCAGTATTTT | CASSVVTALGADTQYF
14 | TRBJ2-1 | TRBV18 | . | . | TGTGCCAGCTCACCTCCTGACATGTACAATGAGCAGTTCTTC | CASSPPDMYNEQFF
13 | TRBJ1-2 | TRBV27 | . | . | TGTGCCAGCAGTTTTGGGGGGATAGGAGGCTACACCTTC | CASSFGGIGGYTF
14 | TRBJ1-1 | TRBV29-1 | TRBD1 | . | TGCAGCGTTGACCTGAACGACAGGGTCGGTGAAGCTTTCTTT | CSVDLNDRVGEAFF
14 | TRBJ2-7 | TRBV9 | . | . | TGTGCCAGCAGCCCGCTCAGGGGCGCCTACGAGCAGTACTTC | CASSPLRGAYEQYF
15 | TRBJ2-6 | TRBV2 | TRBD1 | . | TGTGCCAGCAGCCCGACAGGGGCTGGGGCCAACGTCCTGACTTTC | CASSPTGAGANVLTF
14 | TRBJ1-5 | TRBV19 | TRBD1 | . | TGTGCCAGTAACTACAGGGGGGACAATCAGCCCCAGCATTTT | CASNYRGDNQPQHF
14 | TRBJ1-1 | TRBV10-3 | TRBD1 | . | TGTGCCACGTCCAGGGACAGTACGAACACTGAAGCTTTCTTT | CATSRDSTNTEAFF
15 | TRBJ2-7 | TRBV2 | . | . | TGTGCCAGCAGAACCCGGGACACCTTCACCTACGAGCAGTACTTC | CASRTRDTFTYEQYF
13 | TRBJ2-1 | TRBV5-1 | . | once | TGCGCCAGCAGCTCGGGACTCATCAATGAGCAGTTCTTC | CASSSGLINEQFF
15 | TRBJ2-5 | TRBV7-7 | TRBD1 | once | TGTGCCAGCAGCTTAGGGAATGACAGGGGAGAGACCCAGTACTTC | CASSLGNDRGETQYF
14 | TRBJ1-1 | TRBV6-5 | . | . | TGTGCCAGCAGTTACTCGGCAGGATTCACTGAAGCTTTCTTT | CASSYSAGFTEAFF
18 | TRBJ2-3 | TRBV7-3 | TRBD2 | . | TGTGCCAGCAGCCCGACTAGCGGGGGCCTATCCGGCACAGATACGCAGTATTTT | CASSPTSGGLSGTDTQYF
14 | TRBJ1-5 | TRBV3-1/TRBV3-2 | TRBD1 | . | TGTGCCAGCAGCCTTGGGACAGGCAATCAGCCCCAGCATTTT | CASSLGTGNQPQHF
17 | TRBJ1-3 | TRBV3-1/TRBV3-2 | . | . | TGTGCCAGCAGCCAAGATCCGCGGCGACAGCCTGGAAACACCATATATTTT | CASSQDPRRQPGNTIYF
20 | TRBJ2-2 | TRBV6-4 | TRBD2 | . | TGTGCCAGCAGTGACTCGATATTTCGCGGTCTAGCGGGAGGAACCGGGGAGCTGTTTTTT | CASSDSIFRGLAGGTGELFF
17 | TRBJ2-7 | TRBV27 | TRBD2 | . | TGTGCCAGCAGTCTAAAGCCCGGGACTAGCGGGGCCTACGAGCAGTACTTC | CASSLKPGTSGAYEQYF
16 | TRBJ2-7 | TRBV13 | TRBD1 | . | TGTGCCAGCAGCCTTTGGGGGACAGGGAAGACCTACGAGCAGTACTTC | CASSLWGTGKTYEQYF
16 | TRBJ1-2 | TRBV15 | . | . | TGTGCCACCAGCAGACCTTCGGGAGGAGAGAACTATGGCTACACCTTC | CATSRPSGGENYGYTF
16 | TRBJ2-5 | TRBV7-8 | . | . | TGTGCCAGCACCCTTAGAAGGGGACATCTACAAGAGACCCAGTACTTC | CASTLRRGHLQETQYF
12 | TRBJ1-2 | TRBV29-1 | TRBD1 | . | TGCAGCGATTGGACAGGGGGAAATGGCTACACCTTC | CSDWTGGNGYTF
15 | TRBJ2-6 | TRBV11-3 | TRBD2 | . | TGTGCCAGCAGCTCCGGGGGGTCAGGGGCCAACGTCCTGACTTTC | CASSSGGSGANVLTF
14 | TRBJ1-1 | TRBV11-1 | . | . | TGTGCCAGCAGCTGGAACGTTGGGGCGGCTGAAGCTTTCTTT | CASSWNVGAAEAFF
14 | TRBJ1-2 | TRBV6-2/TRBV6-3 | . | . | TGTGCCAGCAGTGGACGAGGGAGGGAGGATGGCTACACCTTC | CASSGRGREDGYTF
17 | TRBJ2-1 | TRBV5-3 | TRBD2 | . | TGTGCCAGAAGCTTGGTTTGCCGGGAGGCCCCCTACAATGAGCAGTTCTTC | CARSLVCREAPYNEQFF
16 | TRBJ2-7 | TRBV28 | TRBD1 | . | TGTGCCAGCAGTCGCGACAGGGCACCTCTTTCCTACGAGCAGTACTTC | CASSRDRAPLSYEQYF
15 | TRBJ2-3 | TRBV9 | TRBD2 | . | TGTGCCAGCAGCGCTAGCGGGAGTGGCACAGATACGCAGTATTTT | CASSASGSGTDTQYF
16 | TRBJ2-1 | TRBV7-2 | . | once | TGTGCCAGCAGCTTAGTGGTCGGAGCCCCTTACAATGAGCAGTTCTTC | CASSLVVGAPYNEQFF
16 | TRBJ2-7 | TRBV7-6 | TRBD1 | . | TGTGCCAGCAGCTTAGGACCGGGACAGGAGTCCTACGAGCAGTACTTC | CASSLGPGQESYEQYF
12 | TRBJ1-1 | TRBV6-5 | . | . | TGTGCCAGCAGTTACAGGCAGGGGAAAGCTTTCTTT | CASSYRQGKAFF
14 | TRBJ1-6 | TRBV19 | . | . | TGTGCCAGTAGAATGAGCTCCTATAATTCACCCCTCCACTTT | CASRMSSYNSPLHF
16 | TRBJ1-3 | TRBV18 | TRBD1 | once | TGTGCCAGCTCACCAAGGGGACAGGGAGCGAGAAACACCATATATTTT | CASSPRGQGARNTIYF
14 | TRBJ2-5 | TRBV14 | . | . | TGTGCCAGCAGCCAAGAAAGGGGGTTGGGGACCCAGTACTTC | CASSQERGLGTQYF
13 | TRBJ1-4 | TRBV30 | . | . | TGTGCCTGGAGTGAACAGGCGGAGCGATGGCTGTTTTTT | CAWSEQAERWLFF
18 | TRBJ1-2 | TRBV19 | TRBD1 | . | TGTGCCAGTAGTATAGATCTTGGGCAGGGGGCGCAAAACTATGGCTACACCTTC | CASSIDLGQGAQNYGYTF
16 | TRBJ2-1 | TRBV10-1 | TRBD2 | . | TGCGCCAGCAGTGCTAGCGGGGGTCTCCCCTACAATGAGCAGTTCTTC | CASSASGGLPYNEQFF
16 | TRBJ1-2 | TRBV6-2/TRBV6-3 | TRBD1 | . | TGTGCCAGCAGTTTCGGACAGGGGTCAGCTAACTATGGCTACACCTTC | CASSFGQGSANYGYTF
13 | TRBJ1-2 | TRBV2 | . | . | TGTGCCAGCAGTGAACGACCGGGATATGGCTACACCTTC | CASSERPGYGYTF
11 | TRBJ2-1 | TRBV20-1 | . | . | TGCAGTGTCCCGACTAGCAATGAGCAGTTCTTC | CSVPTSNEQFF
12 | TRBJ2-2 | TRBV30 | . | . | TGTGCCTGGACAGAGAACACCGGGGAGCTGTTTTTT | CAWTENTGELFF
14 | TRBJ1-2 | TRBV6-5 | TRBD1 | . | TGTGCCAGCACCGTAGACAGGGGATCAAGTGGCTACACCTTC | CASTVDRGSSGYTF
15 | TRBJ2-2 | TRBV7-2 | . | . | TGTGCCAGCAGCCCCGACCACAGGAACACCGGGGAGCTGTTTTTT | CASSPDHRNTGELFF
12 | TRBJ2-7 | TRBV11-2 | . | once | TGTGCCAGCAGCTTAACAGCCTACGAGCAGTACTTC | CASSLTAYEQYF
15 | TRBJ2-7 | TRBV6-1 | TRBD1 | . | TGTGCCAGCAGTGAGACCGGGACAGGGGGCTACGAGCAGTACTTC | CASSETGTGGYEQYF
16 | TRBJ2-5 | TRBV5-4 | TRBD2 | . | TGTGCCAGCAGCTTGGAGGGACTAGCGGGAAAGGAGACCCAGTACTTC | CASSLEGLAGKETQYF
14 | TRBJ1-1 | TRBV6-6 | TRBD1 | once | TGTGCCAGCATCCCCACAGGGGCTAACACTGAAGCTTTCTTT | CASIPTGANTEAFF
15 | TRBJ2-3 | TRBV7-6 | TRBD2 | . | TGTGCCAGCAGCTCCCTAGCGGGAGGCACAGATACGCAGTATTTT | CASSSLAGGTDTQYF
15 | TRBJ2-2 | TRBV12-5 | TRBD1 | once | TGTGCTAGTGGTTTGGGGACAGGGAGCACCGGGGAGCTGTTTTTT | CASGLGTGSTGELFF
14 | TRBJ2-7 | TRBV27 | TRBD2 | once | TGTGCCAGCAGTTTAGGCGGGGGAGGGGACGAGCAGTACTTC | CASSLGGGGDEQYF
13 | TRBJ1-1 | TRBV6-5 | . | . | TGTGCCGGAAAAATGTACAGGAACACTGAAGCTTTCTTT | CAGKMYRNTEAFF
13 | TRBJ2-3 | TRBV27 | . | . | TGTGCCACCCACCGATGGGGGGCAGATACGCAGTATTTT | CATHRWGADTQYF